A selection of T cell receptor beta chains follows, all from one sample in a study of human T cells and chemical hapten exposure. Each CDR3 protein gets one entry after TCRdb re-called the RACE reads with MiXCR. The sample shows under 300,000 distinct CDR3 sequences, 7.5% to 9% of them seen only once. The sample consisted of whole blood, taken in connection with sensitization to the hapten diphenylcyclopropenone (DPC). The receptors derive from a woman in her thirties or forties with alopecia areata. Some clones in this sample may be carry-over from other donors' samples. Both conserved end residues are part of each CDR3. The order of the fields is clone size, J gene, V gene, D gene, CDR3 DNA, CDR3 protein. A D gene is named only where the DNA matches it firmly. The size field is filled for only some rows; it gives once, few, many or a size class.

few,TRBJ2-2,TRBV7-8,TRBD2,TGTGCCAGCAGCTTTACAGGGCTAGGGGGACTAGCGGGAGGAACCGGGGAGCTGTTTTTT,CASSFTGLGGLAGGTGELFF
few,TRBJ2-3,TRBV7-9,.,TGTGCCAGCAGCTTAGTTGTTGGCTCTAGCACAGATACGCAGTATTTT,CASSLVVGSSTDTQYF
few,TRBJ2-2,TRBV7-2,.,TGTGCCAGCAGCCCACGACTAGGGTCCGGGGAGCTGTTTTTT,CASSPRLGSGELFF
few,TRBJ1-4,TRBV28,.,TGTGCCAGCAGTTGGGGGGCAAGGGAAAAACTGTTTTTT,CASSWGAREKLFF
few,TRBJ2-5,TRBV28,TRBD1,TGTGCCAGCAGTGAAGACGACAGGGGCCGGACACAAGAGACCCAGTACTTC,CASSEDDRGRTQETQYF
.,TRBJ1-5,TRBV12-3/TRBV12-4,TRBD1,TGTGCCAGCAGTTTAGGCCGACAGGGCCTGGGGCCCCAGCATTTT,CASSLGRQGLGPQHF
.,TRBJ2-1,TRBV29-1,.,TGCAGCGCTGGGACTAGCAGGGGGCGTGAGCAGTTCTTC,CSAGTSRGREQFF
many,TRBJ2-3,TRBV5-1,.,TGCGCCAGCAGCACCGGGACAACAGATACGCAGTATTTT,CASSTGTTDTQYF
.,TRBJ1-2,TRBV6-5,TRBD1,TGTGCCAGCAGTTACTCGGCCAGGGGGTACTATGGCTACACCTTC,CASSYSARGYYGYTF
many,TRBJ2-1,TRBV24-1,TRBD2,TGTGCCACCAGTAACCGACTAGCCGGATGGAATGAGCAGTTCTTC,CATSNRLAGWNEQFF
few,TRBJ2-3,TRBV10-3,.,TGTGCCATCAGTGTTAATGTGGCAGATACGCAGTATTTT,CAISVNVADTQYF
many,TRBJ1-1,TRBV7-8,TRBD1,TGTGCCAGCAGCTTCACTAGACAGGGCCCGAACACTGAAGCTTTCTTT,CASSFTRQGPNTEAFF
.,TRBJ2-1,TRBV5-6,.,TGTGCCAGTCTAGTAGCCGGAAAGCAGTTCTTC,CASLVAGKQFF
few,TRBJ1-5,TRBV12-3/TRBV12-4,TRBD1,TGTGCCAGCAGTAGGTTCAGGGGGTCGGATCAGCCCCAGCATTTT,CASSRFRGSDQPQHF
.,TRBJ1-4,TRBV7-9,TRBD1,TGTGCCAGCAGCACGGGACAGGGCGGGAGTGAAAAACTGTTTTTT,CASSTGQGGSEKLFF
.,TRBJ2-2,TRBV5-1,.,TGCGCCAGCAGCTTACGGGGCGTTCCGAACACCGGGGAGCTGTTTTTT,CASSLRGVPNTGELFF
.,TRBJ2-1,TRBV15,TRBD1,TGTGCCACCAGCAGAGACCCAGGGGACGACAGGGGCCTCTTCCACAATGAGCAGTTCTTC,CATSRDPGDDRGLFHNEQFF
few,TRBJ2-3,TRBV7-2,.,TGTGCCAGCAGCTTAGACTGGGGCACAGATACGCAGTATTTT,CASSLDWGTDTQYF
.,TRBJ2-2,TRBV7-9,.,TGTGCCAGCAGCTTATCACTCGAGACCACCGGGGAGCTGTTTTTT,CASSLSLETTGELFF
.,TRBJ2-5,TRBV29-1,.,TGCACCTGCGCCAGGGTCGATCAAGAGACCCAGTACTTC,CTCARVDQETQYF
many,TRBJ2-1,TRBV6-5,.,TGTGCCAGCAGTTACTCGATTCTTCGGGGGAATGAGCAGTTCTTC,CASSYSILRGNEQFF
many,TRBJ1-1,TRBV7-2,.,TGTGCCAGCAGCGGGCGGTCGTGGCAGGGATCCTCGAACACTGAAGCTTTCTTT,CASSGRSWQGSSNTEAFF
.,TRBJ2-2,TRBV4-3,TRBD2,TGCGCCAGCAGCCAAGGATTAGCGGGAGCGGGCACCGGGGAGCTGTTTTTT,CASSQGLAGAGTGELFF
many,TRBJ1-3,TRBV7-2,.,TGTGCCAGCAGCTTCGGAGGGAGGGCTGGAAACACCATATATTTT,CASSFGGRAGNTIYF
many,TRBJ2-7,TRBV12-3/TRBV12-4,TRBD2,TGTGCCAGCAGTTTAGCTAGCGGGAGGGCAGTGCAGTACTTC,CASSLASGRAVQYF
.,TRBJ2-1,TRBV4-3,.,TGCGCCAGCAGCCAAGATAGTTTCCGAGAGCAGTTCTTC,CASSQDSFREQFF
few,TRBJ2-3,TRBV4-2,.,TGTGCCAGCAGCCAAGAGGCCCGTAGCACAGATACGCAGTATTTT,CASSQEARSTDTQYF
.,TRBJ1-2,TRBV20-1,.,TGCAGTGCTAGAGGACGGGCTAACTATGGCTACACCTTC,CSARGRANYGYTF
.,TRBJ2-2,TRBV4-3,TRBD1,TGCGCCAGCAGCCAAGGGACAGGGAGGCGCACCGGGGAGCTGTTTTTT,CASSQGTGRRTGELFF
few,TRBJ2-2,TRBV5-1,.,TGCGCCAGCAACCGGTGGCACCGGCGTTCGAACACCGGGGAGCTGTTTTTT,CASNRWHRRSNTGELFF
many,TRBJ1-5,TRBV7-8,TRBD1,TGTGCCAGCAGCTTGACAGGGAAGCAGCCCCAGCATTTT,CASSLTGKQPQHF
few,TRBJ1-6,TRBV6-2/TRBV6-3,TRBD1,TGTGCCAGCAGCCAATGGACAGGGGGAGGAAGATCACCCCTCCACTTT,CASSQWTGGGRSPLHF
.,TRBJ2-1,TRBV4-2,TRBD2,TGTGCCAGCAGCCAAGTAGACGGACTAGCGGGGTCCAATGAGCAGTTCTTC,CASSQVDGLAGSNEQFF
.,TRBJ2-5,TRBV6-2/TRBV6-3,.,TGTGCCGCGTCGAACGGGGAAGAGACCCAGTACTTC,CAASNGEETQYF
.,TRBJ2-5,TRBV5-1,.,TGCGCCAGCAGCATACCTTTGGACCGGGGGGAGACCCAGTACTTC,CASSIPLDRGETQYF
.,TRBJ2-7,TRBV6-1,.,TGTGCCAGCAGTGCTACTGCTCCGGAGAGGTACGAGCAGTACTTC,CASSATAPERYEQYF
.,TRBJ2-3,TRBV6-1,TRBD2,TGTGCCAGCAGTGCTCTAGCGGGAGGGCCGGATACGCAGTATTTT,CASSALAGGPDTQYF
.,TRBJ2-3,TRBV28,.,TGTGCCAGCGCGGCTCAGACAGATACGCAGTATTTT,CASAAQTDTQYF
many,TRBJ1-1,TRBV29-1,.,TGCAGCGCTGTTTCCCAGGGGAACACTGAAGCTTTCTTT,CSAVSQGNTEAFF
many,TRBJ2-3,TRBV6-2/TRBV6-3,.,TGTGCCAGCAGGGACCAGGGGCCTGATACGCAGTATTTT,CASRDQGPDTQYF
.,TRBJ2-7,TRBV28,.,TGTGCCAGCAGTTTAGTCGGGGGTACATCTTTCGACGAGCAGTACTTC,CASSLVGGTSFDEQYF
few,TRBJ2-3,TRBV4-2,.,TGTGCCAGCAGCCAAGAGCTCTCTCAGCCAGCGTACGCAGATACGCAGTATTTT,CASSQELSQPAYADTQYF